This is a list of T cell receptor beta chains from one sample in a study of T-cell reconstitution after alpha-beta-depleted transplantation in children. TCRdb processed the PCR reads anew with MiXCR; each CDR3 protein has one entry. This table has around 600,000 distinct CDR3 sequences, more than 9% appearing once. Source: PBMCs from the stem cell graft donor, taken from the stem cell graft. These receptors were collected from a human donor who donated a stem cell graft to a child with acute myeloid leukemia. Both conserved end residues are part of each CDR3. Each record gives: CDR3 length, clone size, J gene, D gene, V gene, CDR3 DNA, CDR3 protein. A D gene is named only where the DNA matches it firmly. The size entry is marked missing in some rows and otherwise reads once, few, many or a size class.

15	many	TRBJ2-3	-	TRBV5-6	TGTGCCAGCAGCTTGGATGGGGTATCCTACGATACGCAGTATTTT	CASSLDGVSYDTQYF
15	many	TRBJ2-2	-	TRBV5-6	TGTGCCAGCAGCTCCCGCCCGACGAACACCGGGGAGCTGTTTTTT	CASSSRPTNTGELFF
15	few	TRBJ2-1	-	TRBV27	TGTGCCAGCAGTTTGGGACTTGGAGGGTACAATGAGCAGTTCTTC	CASSLGLGGYNEQFF
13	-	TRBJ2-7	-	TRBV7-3	TGTGCCAGCAGCTCTAAAAGGGGAACCGAGCAGTACTTC	CASSSKRGTEQYF
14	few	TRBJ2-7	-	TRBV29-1	TGCAGCGTTGAGTCTTTCCAGGGGTCCTACGAGCAGTACTTC	CSVESFQGSYEQYF
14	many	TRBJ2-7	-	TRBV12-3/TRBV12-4	TGTGCCAGCAGCACCTCCAAGGGGGCCTACGAGCAGTACTTC	CASSTSKGAYEQYF
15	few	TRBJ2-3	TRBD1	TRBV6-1	TGTGCCACCCGGCCGGGGACAGCTAGCACAGATACGCAGTATTTT	CATRPGTASTDTQYF
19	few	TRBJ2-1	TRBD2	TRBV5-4	TGTGCCAGCACTGGACTAGCGGGAGGCACCCAGAGCTCCTACAATGAGCAGTTCTTC	CASTGLAGGTQSSYNEQFF
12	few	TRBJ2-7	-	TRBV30	TGTGCCTGGAGTGCCTTAGGGAACGAGCAGTACTTC	CAWSALGNEQYF
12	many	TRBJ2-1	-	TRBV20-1	TGCAGTGCTAGAACAAGGGGCAATGAGCAGTTCTTC	CSARTRGNEQFF
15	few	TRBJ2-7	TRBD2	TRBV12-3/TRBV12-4	TGTGCCAGCAGTTTAGCGCCGGGGACTAGCTACGAGCAGTACTTC	CASSLAPGTSYEQYF
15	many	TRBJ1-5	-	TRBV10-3	TGTGCCATCAGCGCCGGGGGCCCGGGGAATCAGCCCCAGCATTTT	CAISAGGPGNQPQHF
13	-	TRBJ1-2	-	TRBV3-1	TGTGCCAGCAGCCAAGTTGAAGGCTATGGCTACACCTTC	CASSQVEGYGYTF
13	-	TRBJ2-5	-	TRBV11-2	TGTGCCAGCCAGCTTCAACTCCAAGAGACCCAGTACTTC	CASQLQLQETQYF
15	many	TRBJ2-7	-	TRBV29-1	TGCAGCGTTGAAGGGACACAGGGAGGGTCCTACGAGCAGTACTTC	CSVEGTQGGSYEQYF
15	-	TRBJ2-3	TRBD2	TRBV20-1	TGCAGTGCGCCGGTTAGCGGGAGGGGGACAGATACGCAGTATTTT	CSAPVSGRGTDTQYF
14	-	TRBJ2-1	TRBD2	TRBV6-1	TGTGCCAGCAGTCCATGGACTAGCGGGACGGCGCAGTTCTTC	CASSPWTSGTAQFF
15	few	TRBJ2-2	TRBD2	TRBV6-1	TGTGCCAGCAGGATAGCGGGAGCGCGCACCGGGGAGCTGTTTTTT	CASRIAGARTGELFF
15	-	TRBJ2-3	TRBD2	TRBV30	TGTGCCTGGAGCGTGGGACTAGCGGGAACAGATACGCAGTATTTT	CAWSVGLAGTDTQYF
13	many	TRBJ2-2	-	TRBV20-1	TGCAGTGCTACTCAGGGGAACACCGGGGAGCTGTTTTTT	CSATQGNTGELFF
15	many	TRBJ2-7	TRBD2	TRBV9	TGTGCCAGCAGCGCTGCTAGCGGGAGGATCTACGAGCAGTACTTC	CASSAASGRIYEQYF
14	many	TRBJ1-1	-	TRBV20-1	TGCAGTGTAACACAGGGTTGGGATGGCACTGAAGCTTTCTTT	CSVTQGWDGTEAFF
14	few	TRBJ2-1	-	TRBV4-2	TGTGCCAGCAGCCACGCCGACGCAGGTAATGAGCAGTTCTTC	CASSHADAGNEQFF
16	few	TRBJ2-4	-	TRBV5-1	TGCGCCAGCAGCTTGGGACTAGACCTAGCCAAAAACATTCAGTACTTC	CASSLGLDLAKNIQYF
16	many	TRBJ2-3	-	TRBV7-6	TGTGCCAGCAGCTCCTTAGGGGGAGGGAGCACAGATACGCAGTATTTT	CASSSLGGGSTDTQYF
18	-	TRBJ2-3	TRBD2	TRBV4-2	TGTGCCAGCAGCCAAGAGAGGGTGATAGCGGGAGTCCCAGATACGCAGTATTTT	CASSQERVIAGVPDTQYF
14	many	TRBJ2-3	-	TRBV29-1	TGCAGCGCCGAAGGGGGGACTTCCCCCGATACGCAGTATTTT	CSAEGGTSPDTQYF
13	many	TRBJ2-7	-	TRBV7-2	TGTGCCAGCAGCAGGTCTAGCGCCTACGAGCAGTACTTC	CASSRSSAYEQYF
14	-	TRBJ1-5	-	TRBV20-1	TGCAGTGCTAAGGCGGGGAGTAGCAATCAGCCCCAGCATTTT	CSAKAGSSNQPQHF
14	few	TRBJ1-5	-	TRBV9	TGTGCCAGCAGCGGTAGAGGCGCGGGGCAGCCCCAGCATTTT	CASSGRGAGQPQHF
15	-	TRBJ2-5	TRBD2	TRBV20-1	TGCAGTGCTAGAGAGATAGCGGGAGTTGGGGAGACCCAGTACTTC	CSAREIAGVGETQYF
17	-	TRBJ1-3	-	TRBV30	TGTGCCTGGAGTTGGCAGAATCTTCGCCTCTCTGGAAACACCATATATTTT	CAWSWQNLRLSGNTIYF
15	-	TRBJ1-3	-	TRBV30	TGTGCCTGGAGTGTACAGGGAACCACTGGAAACACCATATATTTT	CAWSVQGTTGNTIYF
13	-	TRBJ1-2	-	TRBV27	TGTGCCAGCAGTTTAGCCCAGGCGGATGGCTACACCTTC	CASSLAQADGYTF
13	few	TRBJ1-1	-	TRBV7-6	TGTGCCAGCAGCCTACACCCGAACACTGAAGCTTTCTTT	CASSLHPNTEAFF
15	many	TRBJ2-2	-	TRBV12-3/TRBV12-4	TGTGCCAGCAGTTTAGGGCAGGGGAGCACCGGGGAGCTGTTTTTT	CASSLGQGSTGELFF
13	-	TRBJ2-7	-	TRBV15	TGTGCCACCAGCAGAGATCTCCCCAACGAGCAGTACTTC	CATSRDLPNEQYF
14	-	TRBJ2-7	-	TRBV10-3	TGTGCCATCAGCCAGATTGACTTCTCCTACGAGCAGTACTTC	CAISQIDFSYEQYF
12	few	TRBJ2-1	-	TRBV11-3	TGTGCCAGCAGCCCTAGGACGGCCGAGCAGTTCTTC	CASSPRTAEQFF
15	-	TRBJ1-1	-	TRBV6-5	TGTGCCAGCAGTTACTCAGGGCAACAACCCGGGGGAGCTTTCTTT	CASSYSGQQPGGAFF
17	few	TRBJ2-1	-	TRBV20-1	TGCAGTGCTAGAGATAGGGGGGGACTTCGCTCCTACAATGAGCAGTTCTTC	CSARDRGGLRSYNEQFF